The 5 T cell receptor beta chains below were found in one sample sequenced in a study of cytomegalovirus exposure and HLA in healthy donors. Both 60 Vbeta primers and 13 Jbeta primers went into the PCR. Clones were read by immunoSEQ multiplex PCR, and TCRdb kept only the in-frame ones, dropping some. The repertoire holds around 270,000 clones, 80% seen once, with over 0.3% in the top ten. Sequenced: PBMCs. Receptor source: a girl aged 2 to 9 in good health and CMV-seronegative.

The chain is built from TRBV30 and TRBJ1-1, with 7 nucleotides matching TRBD1. The CDR3 loop spans 14 amino acids. V was clipped by 4 bases and J by 0 bases; unmatched bases: 5. The V gene's germline CDR1 is GTSNPN and CDR2 SVGIG (reference sequence). The CDR3 DNA reads TGTGCCTGGAAGCCGGGACAGTTGAACACTGAAGCTTTCTTT. This encodes CAWKPGQLNTEAFF.

V and J are TRBV21-1 and TRBJ1-3. TRBV21-1 is a pseudogene locus. The CDR3 is 14 residues long. The CDR3 is CARKKGSSGNTIYF. In DNA form, the CDR3 reads TGTGCCCGCAAAAAAGGGAGCTCTGGAAACACCATATATTTT.

The chain employs TRBV10-1 and TRBJ1-5; D is uncertain. Germline V CDR1 and CDR2: WNHNN, SYGVQD (reference sequence). This CDR3 is built from 18 residues. Trimming pared 5 bases from V and 4 bases from J, leaving 24 bases between. The CDR3: CASSKIGIGEVCNQPQHF. DNA of the CDR3: TGCGCCAGCAGTAAGATCGGGATCGGGGAGGTTTGTAATCAGCCCCAGCATTTT.

The chain employs TRBV4-1 and TRBJ2-3; D may be TRBD2 (6 bases). CDR3 length: 15 residues. Per germline, CDR1 MGHRA and CDR2 YSYEKL. Trimming removed 2 bases from V and 2 bases from J, with 11 bases in between. CDR3 in amino acids: CASSQQEGYTDTQYF. The CDR3, as DNA: TGCGCCAGCAGCCAACAGGAGGGTTACACAGATACGCAGTATTTT.

The V and J genes are TRBV27 and TRBJ2-7, with D possibly TRBD1 on 5 matching bases. Germline CDR1 reads MNHEY; CDR2 reads SMNVEV (reference sequence). The CDR3 runs to 12 residues. The V end lost 2 bases, the J end lost 7 bases, and 9 bases lay between the germline ends. DNA for the CDR3: TGTGCCAGCAGTTTAGGGCCAGGGGAGCAGTACTTC. Translated: CASSLGPGEQYF.